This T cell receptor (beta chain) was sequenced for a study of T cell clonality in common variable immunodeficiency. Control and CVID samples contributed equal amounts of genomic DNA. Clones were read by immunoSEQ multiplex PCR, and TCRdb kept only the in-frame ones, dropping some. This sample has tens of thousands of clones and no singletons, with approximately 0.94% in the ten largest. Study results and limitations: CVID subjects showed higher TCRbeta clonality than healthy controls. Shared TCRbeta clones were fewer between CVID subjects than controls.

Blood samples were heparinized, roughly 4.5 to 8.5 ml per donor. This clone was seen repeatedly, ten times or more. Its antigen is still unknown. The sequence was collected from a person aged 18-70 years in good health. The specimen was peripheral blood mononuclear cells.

The chain's CDR3 is CASSISGGSSYNEQFF. The covered CDR3 bases are TGTGCCAGCAGTATTAGCGGGGGGAGCTCCTACAATGAG. The gene calls are TRBV6-2 or TRBV6-3 and TRBJ2-1, with 10 bases lining up with TRBD2. The missing CDR3 end, 3 residues past where the read stops, is filled in from the germline J gene. Germline CDR1 MNHEY, CDR2 SVGEGT. CDR3 length: 16 residues. Trimming took 5 bases from V and 0 from J; bases not matched to a gene: 4.